The present entry profiles one TCR beta chain with its context. The data were obtained in a study of T cells in Graves' hyperthyroidism and ophthalmopathy. Diagnoses were established using clinical symptoms, serum thyroxine and TRAb, thyroid ultrasound and orbital computed tomography. The CDR3 has 12 amino acids. The investigators amplified TCR beta CDR3 regions from RNA transcripts. First-round RT-PCR of the TCR CDR3 relied on the HTBI primer set. One entry per CDR3 protein results from TCRdb running MiXCR on the multiplex PCR reads. The sample has a few hundred thousand distinct CDR3 sequences, roughly 15% seen once; the top ten hold more than 10%.

Sequencing was carried out using blood. The chain joins TRBV12-3 or TRBV12-4 to TRBJ1-2; D gene ambiguous. The TCR originated in a woman aged 40 to 50 with Graves' hyperthyroidism that later progressed to Graves' ophthalmopathy. The CDR3 is CAAGNPWYGYTF. The CDR3 DNA sequence: TGTGCGGCAGGCAACCCGTGGTATGGCTACACCTTC.